A single sample is the source of the 20 T cell receptor beta chains below, sequenced in a study of blood T cell repertoires in COVID-19. Profiled with immunoSEQ multiplex PCR; TCRdb holds only in-frame clones, not every one. The sample carries fewer than 250,000 clones, 83% recorded once. The sequencing input was peripheral blood. These receptors were taken from a human donor in a cohort sampled during active COVID-19.

The V call is TRBV3-1 (or the pseudogene TRBV3-2), the J call TRBJ2-7; TRBD2 is a possible D gene (6 bases). The CDR3 covers 13 residues. The ends were cut back, 1 base at V and 11 bases at J, with 15 bases in the middle. The germline CDR1 and CDR2 sequences are LGHDT and YNNKEL (reference sequence). As DNA, the CDR3 is TGTGCCAGCAGCCAAGGGGGACGGGGCGGGAAGTACTTC. It specifies CASSQGGRGGKYF.

The chain links TRBV6-5 to TRBJ1-5; tentative D call: TRBD1 (5 bases). Trimming pared 6 bases from V and 1 base from J, leaving 7 bases between. Looked up from germline, CDR1 is MNHEY and CDR2 is SVGAGI. CDR3 size: 13 residues. The CDR3 sequence: CASRDSSNQPQHF. The DNA for the CDR3 is TGTGCCAGCAGAGACAGCAGCAATCAGCCCCAGCATTTT.

This chain links TRBV19 with TRBJ1-4; D might be TRBD1 (6 bases). V shed 7 bases and J shed 3 bases, with 18 bases lying between them. The germline V gene has CDR1 LNHDA and CDR2 SQIVND (reference sequence). This CDR3 contains 16 residues. Here the CDR3 reads CASKPGHSGANEKLFF. CDR3 DNA: TGTGCCAGTAAACCGGGACACTCGGGTGCTAATGAAAAACTGTTTTTT.

The J gene is TRBJ2-2, the V gene TRBV6-5, with D unresolved. In germline, CDR1 is MNHEY, CDR2 SVGAGI. This CDR3 is 14 amino acids long. Trimming removed 0 bases at V and 6 bases at J, with 8 bases between. CDR3 nucleotide sequence: TGTGCCAGCAGTTACTCGATCAGGTCCGGGGAGCTGTTTTTT. Amino acid sequence: CASSYSIRSGELFF.

The rearrangement links TRBV3-1 (or the pseudogene TRBV3-2) to TRBJ2-5; 12 nucleotides agree with TRBD2. This CDR3 has 19 amino acids. Trimming cost V 2 bases and J 5 bases; bases outside gene matches: 15. Germline lookup yields CDR1 LGHDT and CDR2 YNNKEL (reference sequence). The CDR3 reads CASSQIGSGLLAGGETQYF. CDR3 in DNA: TGTGCCAGCAGCCAAATTGGTTCCGGGTTACTAGCGGGGGGCGAGACCCAGTACTTC.

This sequence joins TRBV5-8 and TRBJ1-1; a possible D gene is TRBD1 (6 bases). Trimming took off 4 bases at V and 3 bases at J, with 13 bases between the two ends. The CDR3 runs 14 residues. Germline V gives CDR1 SGHTS, CDR2 YDEGEE. CDR3 nucleotides: TGTGCCAGCAGCCGGCTTACAGGGCACACTGAAGCTTTCTTT. Protein sequence: CASSRLTGHTEAFF.

The gene calls are TRBV2 and TRBJ2-1; 12 bases align to TRBD2. The CDR3 length is 15 residues. V shed 2 bases, J shed 7 bases, and the junction held 3 bases outside the gene matches. Germline CDR1 and CDR2: SNHLY and FYNNEI. The CDR3 sequence is CASSELAGGQNEQFF. The CDR3, as DNA: TGTGCCAGCAGTGAACTAGCGGGGGGGCAAAATGAGCAGTTCTTC.

The chain links TRBV6-5 to TRBJ2-2; 8 bases are a match to TRBD1. J lost 2 bases, V lost 6 bases, and 5 bases had no gene match. The CDR3 contains 15 residues. In germline, CDR1 is MNHEY, CDR2 SVGAGI. CDR3 protein: CASRTGGINTGELFF. CDR3 nucleotide sequence: TGTGCCAGCAGAACAGGGGGGATAAACACCGGGGAGCTGTTTTTT.

This chain uses TRBV18 with TRBJ1-1, with no clear D. The V end was cut by 8 bases, the J end by 1 base, with 11 bases between. The CDR3 consists of 13 residues. Germline V CDR1 and CDR2: KGHSH, LQKENI. In DNA form, the CDR3 reads TGTGCCAGCCTAATTGGGCAGAACACTGAAGCTTTCTTT. As protein: CASLIGQNTEAFF.

This chain connects TRBV24-1 to TRBJ2-5; 11 positions agree with TRBD1. The CDR3 length is 16 residues. V lost 4 bases, J lost 2 bases, and 5 bases stayed unmatched. Germline CDR1 and CDR2: KGHDR and SFDVKD. CDR3 nucleotide sequence: TGTGCCACCAGTGACGCCGGGACAGGGGGACAAGAGACCCAGTACTTC. Protein: CATSDAGTGGQETQYF.

This chain uses TRBV29-1 with TRBJ1-5; D unresolved. The CDR3 consists of 11 residues. Germline V CDR1 and CDR2: SQVTM, ANQGSEA. Trimming removed 7 bases at V and 0 bases at J, with 4 bases between. The CDR3 nucleotides are TGCAGCGCCGGTAGCAATCAGCCCCAGCATTTT. Amino acid sequence: CSAGSNQPQHF.

V usage is TRBV5-1 and J usage is TRBJ2-3, with D maybe TRBD1 (6 bases). V was clipped by 4 bases and J by 6 bases, with 15 bases between them. Germline loops: CDR1 SGHRS, CDR2 YFSETQ. The CDR3 is 14 residues long. The chain's CDR3 is CASSPDRPQDTQYF. The CDR3 region has the DNA TGCGCCAGCAGCCCTGACAGGCCCCAGGATACGCAGTATTTT. Supplemented by reference TRBV5-1 and TRBJ2-3, the full variable domain reads KAGVTQTPRYLIKTRGQQVTLSCSPISGHRSVSWYQQTPGQGLQFLFEYFSETQRNKGNFPGRFSGRQFSNSRSEMNVSTLELGDSALYLCASSPDRPQDTQYFGPGTRLTVL.

V usage is TRBV25-1 and J usage is TRBJ1-1; D is unclear. The CDR3 length is 11 residues. Trimming pared 8 bases from V and 5 bases from J, leaving 9 bases between. CDR1 MGHDK and CDR2 SYGVNS come from the germline V gene. The CDR3 bases are TGTGCCAGCCTCCGGGGTACTGAAGCTTTCTTT. This codes for CASLRGTEAFF.

This clone showed up just a few times. The chain combines TRBV6-1 with TRBJ2-3, with TRBD2 matching over 7 bases. Losses at the gene ends were 4 bases for V and 3 bases for J; bases not matched to a gene: 10. CDR3 size: 16 residues. Germline CDR1 reads MNHNS; CDR2 reads SASEGT. The CDR3 sequence is CASSAASGTSTDTQYF. The CDR3 DNA reads TGTGCCAGCAGTGCTGCCAGCGGGACCTCAACAGATACGCAGTATTTT.

The V and J genes are TRBV24-1 and TRBJ1-1, with TRBD1 as a possible D gene (5 bases). This CDR3 has 13 amino acids. Germline V lookup: CDR1 KGHDR, CDR2 SFDVKD. The V end was cut by 7 bases, the J end by 2 bases, with 10 bases between. The CDR3 is CATRADKNTEAFF. The CDR3 coding sequence is TGTGCCACCAGGGCGGACAAAAACACTGAAGCTTTCTTT.

This clone showed up just once. The chain links TRBV19 to TRBJ1-2; D is perhaps TRBD1 (5 bases). The CDR3 covers 11 residues. V shed 7 bases and J shed 8 bases, with 11 bases lying between them. Germline V gene data show CDR1 as LNHDA and CDR2 as SQIVND (reference sequence). DNA for the CDR3: TGTGCCAGTAAGCAGGGCAAAGGCTACACCTTC. Translating it yields CASKQGKGYTF.

The chain uses TRBV11-2 and TRBJ2-3; the match to TRBD2 covers 11 bases. This CDR3 region has 18 residues. The germline V gene encodes CDR1 SGHAT and CDR2 FQNNGV. With 4 bases clipped from V and 0 bases from J, the junction kept 9 bases outside the gene matches. CDR3: CASSSGVAGGHSTDTQYF. In nucleotides, the CDR3 is TGTGCCAGCAGCTCCGGGGTAGCGGGGGGGCATAGCACAGATACGCAGTATTTT.

This chain connects TRBV29-1 to TRBJ2-4, with a tentative D call TRBD2 (6 bases). CDR3 length: 17 amino acids. The V gene's germline CDR1 is SQVTM and CDR2 ANQGSEA. With 1 base removed from V and 0 bases from J, the gap between germline ends came to 16 bases. This CDR3 reads CSVEGGGGILAKNIQYF. DNA of the CDR3: TGCAGCGTTGAAGGAGGTGGGGGGATACTAGCCAAAAACATTCAGTACTTC.

The chain is built from TRBV20-1 and TRBJ2-5; tentatively, D is TRBD2 (6 bases). Per the germline V gene, CDR1 is DFQATT and CDR2 is SNEGSKA (reference sequence). The CDR3 runs 10 residues. V lost 5 bases and J lost 5, with 6 bases in between. Here the CDR3 DNA reads TGCAGTGCTGGGGGGGAGACCCAGTACTTC. Amino acids: CSAGGETQYF.

V is TRBV20-1 and J is TRBJ2-3; 8 bases match TRBD2. This CDR3 is 11 amino acids long. Germline values: CDR1 DFQATT, CDR2 SNEGSKA (reference sequence). The CDR3 is CSGGVPDTQYF. The CDR3 region has the DNA TGCAGCGGGGGGGTACCAGATACGCAGTATTTT.